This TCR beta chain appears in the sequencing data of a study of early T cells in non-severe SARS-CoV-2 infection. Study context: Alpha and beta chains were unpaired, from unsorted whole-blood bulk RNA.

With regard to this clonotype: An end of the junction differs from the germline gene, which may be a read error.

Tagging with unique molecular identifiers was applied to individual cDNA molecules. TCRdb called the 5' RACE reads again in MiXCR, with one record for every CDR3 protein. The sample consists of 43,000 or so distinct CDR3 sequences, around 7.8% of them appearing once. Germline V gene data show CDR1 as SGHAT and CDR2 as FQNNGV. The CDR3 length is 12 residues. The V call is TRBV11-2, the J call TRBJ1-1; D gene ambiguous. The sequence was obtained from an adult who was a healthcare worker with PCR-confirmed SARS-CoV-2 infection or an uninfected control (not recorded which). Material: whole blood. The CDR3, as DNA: TGTGCCAGCAGCTTAACAACCTTTGAAGCTTACTTT. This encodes CASSLTTFEAYF.